The text below deals with one TCR beta chain. The authors amplified TCR beta CDR3 regions, and they did so from RNA transcripts for repertoire sequencing. The library came from an HTBI-primed first-round RT-PCR and a second-round multiplex PCR. TCRdb re-derived calls from the multiplex PCR reads in MiXCR, one entry per CDR3 protein. The sample yields some 200,000 distinct CDR3 sequences, under 30% seen once. This sample is drawn from a study of Graves' ophthalmopathy and Graves' hyperthyroidism. The source material was peripheral blood. The receptor was derived from a man over 45 with Graves' ophthalmopathy.

The CDR3 DNA follows: TGTGCCAGCTCGCACGGGCAGGGAAGCCAGCCCCAGCATTTT. As protein: CASSHGQGSQPQHF. This chain links TRBV6-1 with TRBJ1-5; tentatively, D is TRBD1 (5 bases). CDR3 length equals 14 residues. Looked up from germline, CDR1 is MNHNS and CDR2 is SASEGT. V was pared by 8 bases and J by 7 bases, with 18 bases between.